The clone carrying this T cell receptor (beta chain) was seen just once. This table comes from immunoSEQ multiplex PCR, and its TCRdb copy is limited to in-frame clones, with some not included. Found here are 9,500 or so clones, 75% to 85% of them singletons; the top ten hold about 4.9%. These data originate in a study of immune evolution from preneoplasia to lung adenocarcinoma. The specimen was FFPE minimally invasive lung adenocarcinoma tissue. This TCR derives from a person aged 70 to 79 with lung adenocarcinoma.

The CDR3 DNA sequence: TGCGCCAGCAGCAAGGGACAGGGGTTTCCAGATACGCAGTATTTT. Its protein is CASSKGQGFPDTQYF. V usage is TRBV5-1 and J usage is TRBJ2-3; TRBD1 matches at 10 bases. Germline CDR1 reads SGHRS; CDR2 reads YFSETQ. V shed 4 bases, J shed 4 bases, and the junction held 6 bases outside the gene matches. This CDR3 comprises 15 residues.